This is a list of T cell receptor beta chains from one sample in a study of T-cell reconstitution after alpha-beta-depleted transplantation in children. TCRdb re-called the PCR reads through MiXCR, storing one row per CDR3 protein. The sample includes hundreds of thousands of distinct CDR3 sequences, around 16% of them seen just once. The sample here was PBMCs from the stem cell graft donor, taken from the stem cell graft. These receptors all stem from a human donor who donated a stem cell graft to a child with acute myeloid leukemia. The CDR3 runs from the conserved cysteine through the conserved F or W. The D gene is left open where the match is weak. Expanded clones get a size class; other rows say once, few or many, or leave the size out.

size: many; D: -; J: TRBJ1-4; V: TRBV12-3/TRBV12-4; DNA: TGTGCCAGCAGTTTAGCCGATGGGAAAAAACTGTTTTTT; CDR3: CASSLADGKKLFF
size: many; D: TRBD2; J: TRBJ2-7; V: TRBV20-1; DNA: TGCAGTGCTAGAGATACTAGCGGGGCCGGCTCCTACGAGCAGTACTTC; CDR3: CSARDTSGAGSYEQYF
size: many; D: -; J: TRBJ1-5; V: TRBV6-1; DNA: TGTGCCAGCAGTAGGGCCCCGAATCAGCCCCAGCATTTT; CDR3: CASSRAPNQPQHF
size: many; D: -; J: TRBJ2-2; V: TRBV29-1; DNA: TGCAGCGCTCAAAGGGGTAGGGGAGGAACCGGGGAGCTGTTTTTT; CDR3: CSAQRGRGGTGELFF
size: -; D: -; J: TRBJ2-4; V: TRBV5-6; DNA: TGTGCCAGCAGCTTGGAGTCGGCAGGACCTGAAGGCAAAAACATTCAGTACTTC; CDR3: CASSLESAGPEGKNIQYF
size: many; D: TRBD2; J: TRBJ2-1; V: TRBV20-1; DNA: TGCGGAGGGACTAGCGGGTACAATGAGCAGTTCTTC; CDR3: CGGTSGYNEQFF
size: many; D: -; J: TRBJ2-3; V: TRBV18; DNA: TGTGCCAGCTCACCAACCAGCACAGATACGCAGTATTTT; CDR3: CASSPTSTDTQYF
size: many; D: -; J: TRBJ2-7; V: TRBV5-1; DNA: TGCGCCAGCAGCTTTCGGGGACGGAACTACGAGCAGTACTTC; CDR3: CASSFRGRNYEQYF
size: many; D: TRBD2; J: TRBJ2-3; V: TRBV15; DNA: TGTGCCACCAGCAGAGATCGGGAGGTTAGCACAGATACGCAGTATTTT; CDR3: CATSRDREVSTDTQYF
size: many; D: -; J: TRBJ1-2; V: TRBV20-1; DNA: TGCAGTGCTAGAGATTCACACGGCTACACCTTC; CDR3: CSARDSHGYTF
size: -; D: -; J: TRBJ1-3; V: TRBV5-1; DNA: TGCGCCAGCAGCCTCAAGACGGGGGGTTCAGGAAACACCATATATTTT; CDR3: CASSLKTGGSGNTIYF
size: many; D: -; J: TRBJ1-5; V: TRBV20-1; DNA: TGCAGTGCTAGTGACGGGAATCAGCCCCAGCATTTT; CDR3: CSASDGNQPQHF
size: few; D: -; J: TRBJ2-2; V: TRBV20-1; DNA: TGCAGTGCTAGCGTAGACAGTACCGGGGAGCTGTTTTTT; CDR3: CSASVDSTGELFF
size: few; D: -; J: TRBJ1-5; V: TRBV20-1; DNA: TGCAGTGCTTCAACCTCTGGGGGGAAAATACGGCAGCCCCAGCATTTT; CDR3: CSASTSGGKIRQPQHF
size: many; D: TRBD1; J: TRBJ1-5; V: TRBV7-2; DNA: TGTGCCAGCAGCCCAGGGACAGGGTATAGCAATCAGCCCCAGCATTTT; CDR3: CASSPGTGYSNQPQHF
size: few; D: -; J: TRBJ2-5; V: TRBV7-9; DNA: TGTGCCAGCAGCTTAGACGCAACAGGGCAAGAGACCCAGTACTTC; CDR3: CASSLDATGQETQYF
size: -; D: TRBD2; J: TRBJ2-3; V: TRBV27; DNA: TGTGCCAGCAGTTTCGGCGGGGGGGCCCAAACGAGAGATACGCAGTATTTT; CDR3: CASSFGGGAQTRDTQYF
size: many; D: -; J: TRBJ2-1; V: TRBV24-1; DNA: TGTGCCACCAGTGACCCCGATGCTGAGCAGTTCTTC; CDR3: CATSDPDAEQFF
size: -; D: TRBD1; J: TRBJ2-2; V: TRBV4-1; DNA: TGCGCCAGCAGCCACCCCGGACAGGGTGGCGGGGAGCTGTTTTTT; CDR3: CASSHPGQGGGELFF
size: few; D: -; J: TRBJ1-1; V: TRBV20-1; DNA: TGCAGTGCTGGCTCCACTGAAGCTTTCTTT; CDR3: CSAGSTEAFF
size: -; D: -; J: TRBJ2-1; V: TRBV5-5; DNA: TGTGCCAGCAGCCATACCCCCGCCCTAGTGTCCTACAATGAGCAGTTCTTC; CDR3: CASSHTPALVSYNEQFF
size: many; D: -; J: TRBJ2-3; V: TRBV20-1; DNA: TGCAGTGCTAGAGTTGAGCATACGCAGTATTTT; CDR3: CSARVEHTQYF
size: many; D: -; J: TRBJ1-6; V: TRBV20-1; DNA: TGCAGTGCTAGGGCTGACACGGCGGGTTCACCCCTCCACTTT; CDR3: CSARADTAGSPLHF
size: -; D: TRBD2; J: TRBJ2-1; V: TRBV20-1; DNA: TGCAGTGAAAAGGCCCTAGCGGGGTACAATGAGCAGTTCTTC; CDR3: CSEKALAGYNEQFF
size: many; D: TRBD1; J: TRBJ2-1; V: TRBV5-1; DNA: TGCGCCAGCAGCTCGACAGGGAGTAATGAGCAGTTCTTC; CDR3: CASSSTGSNEQFF
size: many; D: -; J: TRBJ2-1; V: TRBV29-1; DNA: TGCAGCGCGGGCAATGAGCAGTTCTTC; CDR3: CSAGNEQFF
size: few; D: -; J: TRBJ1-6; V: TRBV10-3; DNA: TGTGCCATCAGTGAGATGGACATGCGTTCACCCCTCCACTTT; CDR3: CAISEMDMRSPLHF
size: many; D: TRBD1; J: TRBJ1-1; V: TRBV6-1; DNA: TGTGCCAGCAGTCCGGACAGGGGCGCGACTGAAGCTTTCTTT; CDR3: CASSPDRGATEAFF
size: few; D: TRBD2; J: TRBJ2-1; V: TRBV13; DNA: TGTGCCAGCAGCCCGACTAGCGGGGATCCTTACAATGAGCAGTTCTTC; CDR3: CASSPTSGDPYNEQFF
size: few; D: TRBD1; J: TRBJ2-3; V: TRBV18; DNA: TGTGCCAGCTTAGAGGACAGGGGTCCAGATACGCAGTATTTT; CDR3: CASLEDRGPDTQYF
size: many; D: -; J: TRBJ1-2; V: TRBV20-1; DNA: TGCAGTGTTAGAGAGTGGGCAGGGCCCTATGGCTACACCTTC; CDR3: CSVREWAGPYGYTF
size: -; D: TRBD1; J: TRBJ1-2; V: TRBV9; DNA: TGTGCCAGCAGTCACATGCCAGGGGGCGCGAATAACTATGGCTACACCTTC; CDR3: CASSHMPGGANNYGYTF
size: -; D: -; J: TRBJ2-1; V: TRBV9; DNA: TGTGCCAGCAGCGCCCTTTCAGGGGACAATGAGCAGTTCTTC; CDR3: CASSALSGDNEQFF
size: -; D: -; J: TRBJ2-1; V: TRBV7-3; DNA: TGTGCCAGCAGCTTGTTGGACTCGGGGAATGAGCAGTTCTTC; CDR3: CASSLLDSGNEQFF
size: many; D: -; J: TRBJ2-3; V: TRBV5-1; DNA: TGCGCCAGCAGCTTATGGGGTAGCAGGAACACAGATACGCAGTATTTT; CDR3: CASSLWGSRNTDTQYF
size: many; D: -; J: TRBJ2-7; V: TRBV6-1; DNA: TGTGCCAGCAGTCCCGGGATTCTTAGCTCCTACGAGCAGTACTTC; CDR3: CASSPGILSSYEQYF
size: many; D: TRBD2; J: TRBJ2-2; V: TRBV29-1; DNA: TGCAGCGCTATAAGCGGGGGGGCCGGGGAGCTGTTTTTT; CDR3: CSAISGGAGELFF
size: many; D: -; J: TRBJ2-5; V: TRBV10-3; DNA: TGTGCCATCGGCTTAGGGGGGCAAGAGACCCAGTACTTC; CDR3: CAIGLGGQETQYF
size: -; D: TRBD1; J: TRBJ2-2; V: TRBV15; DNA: TGTGCCACCAGCGTAGACAGGGGGTCGGCCGGGGAGCTGTTTTTT; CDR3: CATSVDRGSAGELFF
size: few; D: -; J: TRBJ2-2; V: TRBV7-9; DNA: TGTGCCAGCAGCCCGACTCAGACCTCGGGCACCGGGGAGCTGTTTTTT; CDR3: CASSPTQTSGTGELFF
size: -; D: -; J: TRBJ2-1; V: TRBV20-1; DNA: TGCAGTGCTAGAGATCCGGCCCGACTACCGAACAATGAGCAGTTCTTC; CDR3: CSARDPARLPNNEQFF
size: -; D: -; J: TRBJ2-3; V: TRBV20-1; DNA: TGCAGTGCTAGGGAGATTGGACAGAGCACAGATACGCAGTATTTT; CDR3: CSAREIGQSTDTQYF
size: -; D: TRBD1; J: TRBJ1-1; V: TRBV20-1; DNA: TGCAGTGCTGGCAGGGGGCCGTCGAACACTGAAGCTTTCTTT; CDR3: CSAGRGPSNTEAFF
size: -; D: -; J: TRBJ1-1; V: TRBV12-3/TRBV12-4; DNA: TGTGCCAGCAGATCCGCGCGGGGGAACACTGAAGCTTTCTTT; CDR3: CASRSARGNTEAFF
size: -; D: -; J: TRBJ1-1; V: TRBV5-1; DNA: TGCGCCAGCAGCTTCGGATCCGAAGCTGTTTTT; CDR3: CASSFGSEAVF
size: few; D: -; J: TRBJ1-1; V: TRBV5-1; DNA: TGCGCCAGCAGCTCAATAGGGCAGAAGAACACTGAAGCTTTCTTT; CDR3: CASSSIGQKNTEAFF
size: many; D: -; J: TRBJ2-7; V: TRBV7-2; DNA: TGTGCCAGCAGCCATACCGGAGGGGTCTCCTACGAGCAGTACTTC; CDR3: CASSHTGGVSYEQYF
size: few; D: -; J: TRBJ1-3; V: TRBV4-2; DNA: TGTGCCAGCAGTCCGATCGCCGACATCTCTGGAAACACCATATATTTT; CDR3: CASSPIADISGNTIYF
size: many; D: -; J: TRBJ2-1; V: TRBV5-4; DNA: TGTGCCAGCAGCTTATGGCAGCAATACTACAATGAGCAGTTCTTC; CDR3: CASSLWQQYYNEQFF
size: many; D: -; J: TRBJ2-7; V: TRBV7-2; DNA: TGTGCCAGCAGCTTAGAAACCCGCTACGAGCAGTACTTC; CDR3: CASSLETRYEQYF
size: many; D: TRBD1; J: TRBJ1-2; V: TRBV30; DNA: TGTGCCTGGAGTGTAGGGACAGAGCTATATGGCTACACCTTC; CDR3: CAWSVGTELYGYTF
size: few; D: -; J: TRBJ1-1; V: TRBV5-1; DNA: TGCGCCAGCAGCTTACCTGCGCCGGGGCCCGTTGAAGCTTTCTTT; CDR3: CASSLPAPGPVEAFF
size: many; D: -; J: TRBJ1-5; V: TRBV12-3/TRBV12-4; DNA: TGTGCCAGCAGTTTAACAGAAGGGGGTCAGCCCCAGCATTTT; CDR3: CASSLTEGGQPQHF
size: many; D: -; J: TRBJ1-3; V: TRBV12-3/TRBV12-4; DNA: TGTGCCAGCAGTTTAGACGCCTCTGGAAACACCATATATTTT; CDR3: CASSLDASGNTIYF
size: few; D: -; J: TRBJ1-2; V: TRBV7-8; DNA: TGTGCCAGCAGCTTAGCGGGGGTGGATGGCTACACCTTC; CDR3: CASSLAGVDGYTF
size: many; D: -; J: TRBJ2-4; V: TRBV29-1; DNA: TGCAGCGTTGAGGGGGAGGGGGGGGCGGCCAAAAACATTCAGTACTTC; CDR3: CSVEGEGGAAKNIQYF
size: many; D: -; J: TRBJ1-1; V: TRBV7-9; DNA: TGTGCCAGCAGCCCAACGGAAGGGGGTACTGAAGCTTTCTTT; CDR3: CASSPTEGGTEAFF
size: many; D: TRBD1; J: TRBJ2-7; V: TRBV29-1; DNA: TGCAGCGTTACCCGGGACAGAGACTACGAGCAGTACTTC; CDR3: CSVTRDRDYEQYF